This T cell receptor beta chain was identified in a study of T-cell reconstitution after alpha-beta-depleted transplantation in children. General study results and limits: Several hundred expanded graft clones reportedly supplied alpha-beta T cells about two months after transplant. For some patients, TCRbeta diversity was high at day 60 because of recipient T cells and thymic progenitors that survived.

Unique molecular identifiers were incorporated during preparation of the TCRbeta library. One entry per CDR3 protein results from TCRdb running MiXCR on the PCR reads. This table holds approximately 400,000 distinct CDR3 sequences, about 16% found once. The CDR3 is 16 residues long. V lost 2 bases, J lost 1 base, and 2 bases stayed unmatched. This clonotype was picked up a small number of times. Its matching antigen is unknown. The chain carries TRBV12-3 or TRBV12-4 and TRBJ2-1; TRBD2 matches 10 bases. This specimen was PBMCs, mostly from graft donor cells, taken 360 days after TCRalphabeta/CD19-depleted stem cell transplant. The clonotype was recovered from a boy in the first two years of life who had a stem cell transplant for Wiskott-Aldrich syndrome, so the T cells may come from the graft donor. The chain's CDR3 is CASSLLAGVSYNEQFF. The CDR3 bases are TGTGCCAGCAGTTTACTAGCGGGGGTGTCCTACAATGAGCAGTTCTTC.